Detailed here is one T cell receptor (beta chain). Its matching antigen is unknown. The sample comes from a study of cytomegalovirus exposure and HLA in healthy donors. Broader study findings: According to a subsequent analysis, TCR clusters from the first cohort were inclined to appear together in the 130 or so validation repertoires. Usually a TCR sequence was rare, but some public TCRs were found in many donors.

Only in-frame clones appear in the TCRdb table, and some are missing; sequencing was by immunoSEQ multiplex PCR. Counted here are about 180,000 clones, around nine tenths occurring once; the ten biggest clones make up roughly 2.6%. The CDR3 loop spans 15 amino acids. The trim removed 4 bases at V and 6 bases at J, leaving 8 bases unmatched. CDR1 and CDR2 from the germline V gene are SGHTA and FQGTGA. The TCR comes from a man younger than 30 in good health and CMV-seropositive. This chain joins TRBV7-3 and TRBJ2-1, with 8 nucleotides matching TRBD2. The material sequenced was PBMCs. CDR3: CASSYSGARGNEQFF. The CDR3, as DNA: TGTGCCAGCAGCTATAGCGGGGCCCGAGGCAATGAGCAGTTCTTC.